This T cell receptor (beta chain) was recovered during a study of Graves' ophthalmopathy and Graves' hyperthyroidism. The germline V gene has CDR1 LNHDA and CDR2 SQIVND (reference sequence). CDR3 length equals 11 residues. Trimming took 9 bases from V and 16 from J; bases not matched to a gene: 12. Researchers took RNA transcripts and amplified TCR beta CDR3 regions from them. The library came from an HTBI-primed first-round RT-PCR and a second-round multiplex PCR. From the multiplex PCR reads, TCRdb called clonotypes with MiXCR, one entry per CDR3 protein. The sample lists about 1.1 million distinct CDR3 sequences, around a third occurring once.

The sample was peripheral blood or thyroid tissue (not recorded which). The clonotype originates from an adult man with Graves' hyperthyroidism. This rearrangement joins TRBV19 to TRBJ1-5, with TRBD1 matching 7 bases. The CDR3 DNA follows: TGTGCCAGCAGCTATCCGGGACAGTCACATTTT. Translation gives CASSYPGQSHF. The full variable domain, rest sourced from reference TRBV19 and TRBJ1-5, is DGGITQSPKYLFRKEGQNVTLSCEQNLNHDAMYWYRQDPGQGLRLIYYSQIVNDFQKGDIAEGYSVSREKKESFPLTVTSAQKNPTAFYLCASSYPGQSHFGDGTRLSIL.